This T cell receptor beta chain was captured in a study of blood T cell repertoires in COVID-19. Across the whole study: Donors in the United States, Italy and Spain gave samples during acute or convalescent COVID-19.

With 2 bases removed from V and 8 bases from J, the gap between germline ends came to 12 bases. The V gene's germline CDR1 is MDHEN and CDR2 SYDVKM. CDR3 length: 13 residues. Original data processing: It was from reference gene primer amplification that nucleated cell counts were estimated. Clones were sequenced by immunoSEQ multiplex PCR, and TCRdb holds only the in-frame ones, with some missing. V, J and clone size were drawn from that table, and D and trimming were deduced from the DNA. The sample yields about 270,000 clones, roughly 90% seen once. This clone was recorded only once. Allocation to cohorts depended on clinical history reported by the participants. Two consecutive negative NP/OP PCR tests, clearance, or resolved symptoms defined Cohort 3 recovery.

The sequenced material came from PBMCs or T cells enriched from blood (not recorded which). The TCR comes from a woman between 50 and 59 years old who had recovered from COVID-19. The chain has TRBV28 and TRBJ1-2; D gene unclear. In DNA form, the CDR3 reads TGTGCCAGCAGTTTAGAGGGAATTCGGGGCTACACCTTC. Its protein is CASSLEGIRGYTF.